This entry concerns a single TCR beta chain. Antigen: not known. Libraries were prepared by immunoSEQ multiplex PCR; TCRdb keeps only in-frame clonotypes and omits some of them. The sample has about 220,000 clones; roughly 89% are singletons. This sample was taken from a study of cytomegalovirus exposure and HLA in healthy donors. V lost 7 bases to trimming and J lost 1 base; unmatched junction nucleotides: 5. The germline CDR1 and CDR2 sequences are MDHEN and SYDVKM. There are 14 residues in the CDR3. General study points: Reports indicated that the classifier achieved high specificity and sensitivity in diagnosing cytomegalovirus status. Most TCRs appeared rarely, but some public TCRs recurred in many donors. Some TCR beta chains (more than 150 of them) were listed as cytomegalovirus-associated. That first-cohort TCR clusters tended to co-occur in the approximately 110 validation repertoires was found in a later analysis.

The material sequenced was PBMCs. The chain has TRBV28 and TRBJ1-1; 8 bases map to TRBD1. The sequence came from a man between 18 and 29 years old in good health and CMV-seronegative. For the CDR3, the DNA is TGTGCCAGCAATCTGGACAGGGCGAACACTGAAGCTTTCTTT. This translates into CASNLDRANTEAFF. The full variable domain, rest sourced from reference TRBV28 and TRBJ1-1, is DVKVTQSSRYLVKRTGEKVFLECVQDMDHENMFWYRQDPGLGLRLIYFSYDVKMKEKGDIPEGYSVSREKKERFSLILESASTNQTSMYLCASNLDRANTEAFFGQGTRLTVV.